This passage covers 9 T cell receptor beta chains from one sample sequenced in a study of T cells in Graves' hyperthyroidism and ophthalmopathy. Authors of the study amplified TCR beta CDR3 regions from RNA transcripts. Initially, a first-round RT-PCR of the TCR CDR3 employed the HTBI primer set. TCRdb re-derived calls from the multiplex PCR reads in MiXCR, one entry per CDR3 protein. Found here are fewer than 850,000 distinct CDR3 sequences, 15% to 20% of them singletons; the top ten hold less than 20%. The specimen was blood. The receptor source for this set is a man aged 50 to 60 with Graves' hyperthyroidism.

The V call is TRBV11-3, the J call TRBJ2-1, with TRBD2 as a possible D gene (6 bases). V was trimmed by 5 bases and J by 8 bases, leaving 13 bases between them. Germline values: CDR1 SGHNT, CDR2 YENEEA. The CDR3 is 13 residues long. CDR3 protein: CASSTGLTDEQFF. CDR3 coding DNA: TGTGCCAGCAGCACTGGACTAACCGATGAGCAGTTCTTC. Based on the CDR3 plus reference TRBV11-3 and TRBJ2-1, the full variable domain is EAGVVQSPRYKIIEKKQPVAFWCNPISGHNTLYWYLQNLGQGPELLIRYENEEAVDDSQLPKDRFSAERLKGVDSTLKIQPAELGDSAVYLCASSTGLTDEQFFGPGTRLTVL.

This clonotype was detected only a few times. This chain uses TRBV3-1 with TRBJ2-6; 9 nucleotides align to TRBD1. V trimming: 5 bases; J trimming: 13 bases; junction bases outside the gene matches: 3. The germline V gene has CDR1 LGHDT and CDR2 YNNKEL (reference sequence). The CDR3 has 12 amino acids. CDR3 sequence: CASSSGTGVLTF. The DNA for the CDR3 is TGTGCCAGCAGCTCCGGGACAGGGGTCCTGACTTTC.

V usage is TRBV6-4 and J usage is TRBJ1-5, with D possibly matching TRBD1 (6 bases). Germline V lookup: CDR1 MRHNA, CDR2 SNTAGT. The CDR3 is made up of 19 amino acids. The germline V and J ends were trimmed by 0 bases and 0 bases, with 18 bases remaining between them. This CDR3 is CASSDSGQRELYSNQPQHF. The DNA of the CDR3 is TGTGCCAGCAGTGACTCCGGACAGCGAGAATTGTATAGCAATCAGCCCCAGCATTTT.

The chain employs TRBV19 and TRBJ2-7; the D gene is possibly TRBD1 (5 bases). The V end was cut by 3 bases, the J end by 0 bases, with 21 bases between. Germline V gene data show CDR1 as LNHDA and CDR2 as SQIVND (reference sequence). The CDR3 consists of 18 residues. The CDR3 spells CASSMTALTSPTSYEQYF. The CDR3 DNA sequence: TGTGCCAGTAGTATGACAGCTCTTACCTCACCAACCTCCTACGAGCAGTACTTC.

The gene calls are TRBV19 and TRBJ1-5; D perhaps matches TRBD1 (5 bases). The CDR3 contains 15 residues. Trimming stripped 1 base from V and 4 bases from J, with 11 bases between. Germline V gives CDR1 LNHDA, CDR2 SQIVND (reference sequence). Here the CDR3 DNA reads TGTGCCAGTAGTATAGTGGGACTTAAAAATCAGCCCCAGCATTTT. As protein: CASSIVGLKNQPQHF.

This clonotype was counted ten times or more. V and J are TRBV19 and TRBJ1-2, with D maybe TRBD1 (5 bases). Trimming took off 0 bases at V and 8 bases at J, with 19 bases between the two ends. The germline V gene has CDR1 LNHDA and CDR2 SQIVND (reference sequence). The CDR3 totals 16 residues. CDR3 in amino acids: CASSIDRGERVRGYTF. The DNA for the CDR3 is TGTGCCAGTAGTATAGATCGGGGGGAACGGGTACGCGGCTACACCTTC.

This clonotype came up many times. The chain couples TRBV6-1 to TRBJ2-7; D uncertain. From germline, CDR1 is MNHNS and CDR2 SASEGT. Trimming took off 7 bases at V and 6 bases at J, with 22 bases between the two ends. The CDR3 has 15 residues. CDR3 bases: TGTGCCAGCAAACCAAGTTCGACCATCGGGCCCGAGCAGTACTTC. Protein product: CASKPSSTIGPEQYF.

This clonotype was seen repeatedly, ten times or more. The DNA of the CDR3 is TGTGCCAGCAGCTTGGGTGACGTTCGCTCTGGAAACACCATATATTTT. This codes for CASSLGDVRSGNTIYF. The chain has TRBV7-2 and TRBJ1-3; D remains unclear. This CDR3 is 16 amino acids long. Germline V CDR1 and CDR2: SGHTA, FQGNSA. V was pared by 3 bases and J by 0 bases, with 12 bases between.

This sequence joins TRBV7-2 and TRBJ2-1; no definite D call. The V gene's germline CDR1 is SGHTA and CDR2 FQGNSA. The CDR3 contains 14 residues. The V end was cut by 3 bases, the J end by 6 bases, with 12 bases between. CDR3 nucleotide sequence: TGTGCCAGCAGCTTGATTTCTTTGGGCAATGAGCAGTTCTTC. Its protein product is CASSLISLGNEQFF.